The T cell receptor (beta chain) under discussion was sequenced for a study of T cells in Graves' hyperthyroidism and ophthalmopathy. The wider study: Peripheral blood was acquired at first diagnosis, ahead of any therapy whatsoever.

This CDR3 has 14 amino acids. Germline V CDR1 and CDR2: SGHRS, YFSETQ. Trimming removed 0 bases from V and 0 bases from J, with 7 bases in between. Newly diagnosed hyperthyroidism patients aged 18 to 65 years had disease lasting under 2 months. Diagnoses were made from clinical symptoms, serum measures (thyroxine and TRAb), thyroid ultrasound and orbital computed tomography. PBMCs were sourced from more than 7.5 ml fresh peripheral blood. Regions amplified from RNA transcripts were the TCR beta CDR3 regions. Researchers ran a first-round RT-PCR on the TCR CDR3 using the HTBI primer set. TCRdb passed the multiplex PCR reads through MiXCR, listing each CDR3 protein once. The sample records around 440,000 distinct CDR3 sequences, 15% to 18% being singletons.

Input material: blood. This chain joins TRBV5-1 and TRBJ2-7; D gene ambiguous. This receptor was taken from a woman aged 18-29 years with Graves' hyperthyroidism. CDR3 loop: CASSLVTGSYEQYF. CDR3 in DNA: TGCGCCAGCAGCTTGGTCACGGGCTCCTACGAGCAGTACTTC.